The rows below give T cell receptor beta chains drawn from one sample of a study of siplizumab effects on memory and regulatory T cells. Method: immunoSEQ multiplex PCR; TCRdb's copy keeps in-frame clones and lacks some. Of approximately 94,000 clones detected, about 91% appear once; the ten largest clones hold roughly 0.15%. The sample taken for sequencing was CD4+ T cells sorted from blood. The receptors were sampled from a human donor in good health. CDR3s include the opening cysteine and the closing phenylalanine or tryptophan. A D gene is named only where the DNA matches it firmly. The size field is filled for only some rows; it gives once, few, many or a size class.

d_call j_call clone_size v_call cdr3_aa cdr3_nt
NA TRBJ1-5 once TRBV6-4 CASSPGNGPQHF TGTGCCAGCAGTCCGGGTAATGGGCCCCAGCATTTT
TRBD1 TRBJ2-7 NA TRBV29-1 CSVEGTGYYEQYF TGCAGCGTTGAGGGGACAGGTTACTACGAGCAGTACTTC
TRBD1 TRBJ2-3 NA TRBV9 CASSWDSTDTQYF TGTGCCAGCAGCTGGGACAGTACAGATACGCAGTATTTT
NA TRBJ1-4 NA TRBV28 CASRGDPRDEKLFF TGTGCCAGCAGGGGGGACCCGAGGGATGAAAAACTGTTTTTT
NA TRBJ1-2 few TRBV11-2 CASSPRVDWIGYTF TGTGCCAGCAGCCCGCGGGTGGACTGGATTGGCTACACCTTC
NA TRBJ2-4 NA TRBV19 CASKIAGAKNIQYF TGTGCCAGTAAGATTGCAGGGGCCAAAAACATTCAGTACTTC
TRBD1 TRBJ1-3 once TRBV10-3 CAIRSTGDKRNTIYF TGTGCCATCAGAAGCACAGGGGATAAGAGAAACACCATATATTTT
TRBD2 TRBJ2-3 few TRBV30 CAWSETSGGHARTQYF TGTGCCTGGAGTGAAACTAGCGGGGGCCATGCACGGACGCAGTATTTT
TRBD1 TRBJ1-4 NA TRBV29-1 CSVPGQGGVLATNEKLFF TGCAGCGTCCCGGGACAGGGAGGGGTCCTTGCAACTAATGAAAAACTGTTTTTT
NA TRBJ2-7 NA TRBV6-1 CASKRYEQYF TGTGCCTCTAAGCGGTACGAGCAGTACTTC
NA TRBJ1-1 NA TRBV11-2 CASSRQSTLNTEAFF TGTGCCAGCAGCCGACAGTCGACCCTGAACACTGAAGCTTTCTTT
TRBD1 TRBJ1-1 NA TRBV7-9 CASSLAGQATEAFF TGTGCCAGCAGCTTAGCGGGACAGGCAACTGAAGCTTTCTTT
TRBD1 TRBJ1-3 NA TRBV7-3 CASSLTGPPSGNTIYF TGTGCCAGCAGCTTGACAGGGCCCCCGTCTGGAAACACCATATATTTT
NA TRBJ1-5 NA TRBV18 CASSPSQFNSNQPQHF TGTGCCAGCTCACCTTCCCAGTTCAATAGCAATCAGCCCCAGCATTTT
NA TRBJ2-1 NA TRBV10-3 CATGAEGGSYNEQFF TGTGCCACCGGGGCGGAGGGGGGTTCCTACAATGAGCAGTTCTTC
NA TRBJ1-4 once TRBV11-2 CASSPRFTADATNEKLFF TGTGCCAGCAGCCCACGCTTCACCGCAGATGCAACTAATGAAAAACTGTTTTTT
NA TRBJ1-2 NA TRBV30 CAWSQSYGYTF TGTGCCTGGAGCCAGAGCTATGGCTACACCTTC
NA TRBJ1-1 NA TRBV4-3 CASSLEGFGTEAFF TGCGCCAGCAGCCTTGAGGGGTTTGGCACTGAAGCTTTCTTT
TRBD1 TRBJ1-5 NA TRBV4-3 CASSLSPPGQGGNQPQHF TGCGCCAGCAGCCTGTCCCCCCCGGGACAGGGGGGGAATCAGCCCCAGCATTTT
NA TRBJ1-1 NA TRBV11-3 CASSLGLGNTEAFF TGTGCCAGCAGCTTGGGACTGGGGAACACTGAAGCTTTCTTT
NA TRBJ2-3 NA TRBV5-1 CASSSRGATSTDTQYF TGCGCCAGCAGCTCCCGGGGAGCGACCAGCACAGATACGCAGTATTTT
NA TRBJ1-4 NA TRBV2 CASTPSTNEKLFF TGTGCCAGCACTCCTTCAACTAATGAAAAACTGTTTTTT
NA TRBJ2-1 NA TRBV5-1 CASSLGPPDEQFF TGCGCCAGCAGCTTGGGGCCGCCCGACGAGCAGTTCTTC
NA TRBJ1-6 NA TRBV6-5 CASSSLGPLLSPLHF TGTGCCAGCAGTTCTTTAGGGCCTCTTCTTTCACCCCTCCACTTT
NA TRBJ2-7 NA TRBV10-3 CAIGPFAGEQYF TGTGCCATCGGGCCCTTTGCCGGCGAGCAGTACTTC
NA TRBJ2-7 NA TRBV27 CASFDQRLPYEQYF TGTGCCAGCTTTGACCAACGATTGCCCTACGAGCAGTACTTC
NA TRBJ1-3 NA TRBV7-3 CASSVGTTGNTIYF TGTGCCAGCAGCGTAGGGACGACTGGAAACACCATATATTTT
TRBD1 TRBJ2-5 few TRBV5-1 CASSYPWDRGEETQYF TGCGCCAGCAGCTACCCCTGGGACAGGGGTGAAGAGACCCAGTACTTC
TRBD2 TRBJ2-3 NA TRBV19 CASSPGTSGMQYF TGTGCCAGTAGTCCCGGGACTAGCGGAATGCAGTATTTT
NA TRBJ2-7 NA TRBV27 CASRGLVEQYF TGTGCCAGCAGGGGGTTGGTCGAGCAGTACTTC
NA TRBJ2-3 NA TRBV19 CASYRGGPADTQYF TGTGCCAGTTATCGTGGGGGGCCGGCAGATACGCAGTATTTT
TRBD1 TRBJ1-2 NA TRBV27 CASRRQGLNYGYTF TGTGCCAGCAGGAGACAGGGCCTAAACTATGGCTACACCTTC
NA TRBJ2-3 NA TRBV6-1 CASSALGGGGSTDTQYF TGTGCCAGCAGTGCCTTAGGGGGAGGGGGGAGCACAGATACGCAGTATTTT
NA TRBJ1-5 NA TRBV13 CASSFTESNQPQHF TGTGCCAGCAGCTTTACCGAGAGCAATCAGCCCCAGCATTTT
TRBD1 TRBJ1-6 few TRBV19 CASSISSGQGGNSPLHF TGTGCCAGTAGTATCTCCTCCGGACAGGGAGGTAATTCACCCCTCCACTTT